This note documents a single TCR beta chain sequence. Its specificity is not known. TCR beta CDR3 regions were amplified from RNA. With the HTBI primer set, the TCR CDR3 went through a first round of RT-PCR. TCRdb itself ran the multiplex PCR reads through MiXCR, one entry per CDR3 protein. The table records about 300,000 distinct CDR3 sequences, about 13% of them present only once. The germline CDR1 and CDR2 sequences are MNHEY and SMNVEV (reference sequence). V was pared by 5 bases and J by 1 base, with 8 bases between. The CDR3 is 13 residues long. This sample is part of a study of T cells in Graves' hyperthyroidism and ophthalmopathy. Study-level points and caveats: A model built on 13 V-J features separated ophthalmopathy from stable hyperthyroidism. Clonotypes that were expanded in thyroid above 0.001 mostly appeared in blood too.

V gene TRBV27 combines with J gene TRBJ1-2; D remains ambiguous. The sample was blood. The clonotype comes from a woman in her thirties or forties with Graves' hyperthyroidism. The CDR3 nucleotides are TGTGCCAGCAGTGAGCAGCTTAACTATGGCTACACCTTC. Translating it yields CASSEQLNYGYTF.